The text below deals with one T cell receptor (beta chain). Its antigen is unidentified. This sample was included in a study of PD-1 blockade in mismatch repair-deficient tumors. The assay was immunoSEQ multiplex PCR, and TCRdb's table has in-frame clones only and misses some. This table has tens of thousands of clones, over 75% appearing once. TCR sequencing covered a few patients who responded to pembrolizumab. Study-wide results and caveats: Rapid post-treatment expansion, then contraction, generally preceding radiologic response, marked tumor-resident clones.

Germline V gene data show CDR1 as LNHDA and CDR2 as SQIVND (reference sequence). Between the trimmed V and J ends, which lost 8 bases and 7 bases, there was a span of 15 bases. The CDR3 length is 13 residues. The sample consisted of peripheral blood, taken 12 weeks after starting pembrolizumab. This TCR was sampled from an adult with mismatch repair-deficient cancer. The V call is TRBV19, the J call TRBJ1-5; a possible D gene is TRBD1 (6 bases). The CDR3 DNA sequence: TGTGCCAGTGATTGGAGGGGGTACCAGCCCCAGCATTTT. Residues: CASDWRGYQPQHF.